This T cell receptor (beta chain) appears in the sequencing data of a study of shared clonotypes between healthy human individuals. Clones were read by immunoSEQ multiplex PCR, and TCRdb kept only the in-frame ones, dropping some. This sample carries about half a million clones, 70% to 80% of them seen once, and the ten largest clones take approximately 12%. Germline V gene sequence: CDR1 LGHNA, CDR2 YSLEER. The V end lost 1 base, the J end lost 0 bases, and 10 bases lay between the germline ends. CDR3 length: 16 amino acids. The chain couples TRBV4-3 to TRBJ2-4; D gene ambiguous. This TCR was recovered from a woman between 40 and 55 years old in good health. Some clones in this sample may be carry-over from other donors' samples. Sequencing input: PBMCs. CDR3 nucleotide sequence: TGCGCCAGCAGCCAAGTGGTTAGCATAGCCAAAAACATTCAGTACTTC. Its protein product is CASSQVVSIAKNIQYF.